This T cell receptor beta chain stems from a study of cytomegalovirus exposure and HLA in healthy donors. The CDR3 runs 11 residues. V lost 6 bases and J lost 5, with 8 bases in between. Germline V gene lookup returns CDR1 DFQATT and CDR2 SNEGSKA (reference sequence). The PCR contained 60 Vbeta and 13 Jbeta primers. Profiling relied on immunoSEQ multiplex PCR, and the TCRdb table lists in-frame clones only, not all of them. The sample lists approximately 190,000 clones, under 90% seen once, with about 0.094% in the top ten. The source material was PBMCs. The genes are TRBV20-1 and TRBJ2-1; D unclear. This TCR derives from a boy aged 2 to 10 in good health and CMV-seronegative. The CDR3 DNA is TGCAGTGCCAGTGGAGACAATGAGCAGTTCTTC. Its translation is CSASGDNEQFF.